Shown below are 3 T cell receptor beta chains from a single sample sequenced in a study of cytomegalovirus exposure and HLA in healthy donors. Only in-frame clones appear in the TCRdb table, and some are missing; sequencing was by immunoSEQ multiplex PCR. The table lists roughly 300,000 clones, 86% of them singletons. Sequences were obtained from PBMCs. The receptor set was obtained from a woman between 18 and 29 years old in good health and CMV-seronegative.

The genes are TRBV7-9 and TRBJ2-1; possible D gene TRBD2, 6 bases. V was clipped by 3 bases and J by 5 bases, with 11 bases between them. CDR3 length: 14 residues. Germline CDR1 is SEHNR and CDR2 is FQNEAQ (reference sequence). The CDR3 protein is CASSFSTSNNEQFF. In DNA, the CDR3 is TGTGCCAGCAGCTTTTCGACTAGTAACAATGAGCAGTTCTTC.

This clone was picked up a small number of times. The chain links TRBV2 to TRBJ2-7; TRBD2 matches at 14 bases. The CDR3 is 15 amino acids. Germline CDR1 reads SNHLY; CDR2 reads FYNNEI. The V and J ends lost 6 bases and 7 bases, in that order; junction bases with no gene match: 8. This CDR3 is CASRSTSGRAGEQYF. CDR3 coding DNA: TGTGCCAGCAGGTCGACTAGCGGGAGGGCCGGGGAGCAGTACTTC.

This clone appeared a single time. This chain joins TRBV4-3 and TRBJ2-2; 15 bases line up with TRBD2. Trimming cost V 3 bases and J 3 bases; bases outside gene matches: 2. The CDR3 has 17 residues. CDR1 is LGHNA, CDR2 YSLEER, per germline. The CDR3 reads CASSQGLAGGYTGELFF. In nucleotides, the CDR3 is TGCGCCAGCAGCCAGGGACTAGCGGGAGGATACACCGGGGAGCTGTTTTTT.